This TCR beta chain was identified in a study of T cell changes during pregnancy in multiple sclerosis. Profiling relied on immunoSEQ multiplex PCR, and the TCRdb table lists in-frame clones only, not all of them. This sample carries approximately 64,000 clones, 92% of them seen once, and the ten largest clones take 2.3%. The V and J ends lost 7 bases and 0 bases respectively, with 13 bases between them. The V gene's germline CDR1 is MDHEN and CDR2 SYDVKM. The CDR3 sequence is 15 residues long. The table lists this clone with a count of one. The V call is TRBV28, the J call TRBJ2-1, with TRBD1 as a possible D gene (6 bases). The input for sequencing was peripheral blood, taken in the first trimester of pregnancy. This clonotype was obtained from a female donor with multiple sclerosis, enrolled in a pregnancy study. Here the CDR3 DNA reads TGTGCCAGCATTGGAAGGGGGAGCTCCTACAATGAGCAGTTCTTC. It is translated as CASIGRGSSYNEQFF.